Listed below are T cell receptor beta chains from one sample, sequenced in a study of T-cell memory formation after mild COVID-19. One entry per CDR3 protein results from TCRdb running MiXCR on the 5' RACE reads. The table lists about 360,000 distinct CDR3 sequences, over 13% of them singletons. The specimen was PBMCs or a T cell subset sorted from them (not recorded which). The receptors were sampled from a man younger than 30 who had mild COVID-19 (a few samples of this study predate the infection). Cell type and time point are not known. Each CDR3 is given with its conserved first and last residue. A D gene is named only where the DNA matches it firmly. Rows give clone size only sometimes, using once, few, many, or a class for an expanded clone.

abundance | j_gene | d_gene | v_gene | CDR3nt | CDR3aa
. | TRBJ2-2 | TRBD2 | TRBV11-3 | TGTGCCAGCAGCTTCAGCGGGGGAGGGATGGAGGAGCTGTTTTTT | CASSFSGGGMEELFF
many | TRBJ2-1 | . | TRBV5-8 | TGTGCCAGCAGCTTCTTGAGGGGGGGCCTCAATGAGCAGTTCTTC | CASSFLRGGLNEQFF
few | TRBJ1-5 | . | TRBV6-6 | TGTGCCAGCAGTCAGCAAACAGGGAATCAGCCCCAGCATTTT | CASSQQTGNQPQHF
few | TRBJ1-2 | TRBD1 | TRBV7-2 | TGTGCCAGCAGCTTGGTAGGGGGCGTCGGCTACACCTTC | CASSLVGGVGYTF
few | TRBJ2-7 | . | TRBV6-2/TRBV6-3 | TGTGCCAGCAGTTTACTAGCCGGGTCTTTCTACGAGCAGTACTTC | CASSLLAGSFYEQYF
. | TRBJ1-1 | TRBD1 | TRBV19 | TGTGCCAGTCGTTCCCCAGGGGGGAGGAACACTGAAGCTTTCTTT | CASRSPGGRNTEAFF
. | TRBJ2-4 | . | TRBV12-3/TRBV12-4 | TGTGCCAGCAGTCACAGATGGGGTCTAGCCAAAAACATTCAGTACTTC | CASSHRWGLAKNIQYF
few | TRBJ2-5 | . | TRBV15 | TGTGCCACCAGCAGCAGAGGCTGGGAGACCCAGTACTTC | CATSSRGWETQYF
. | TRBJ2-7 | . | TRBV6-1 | TGTGCCGCAGAAAGAGATTTCCGAACCTACGAGCAGTACTTC | CAAERDFRTYEQYF
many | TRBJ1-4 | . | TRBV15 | TGTGCCACCAGCAGAGATCTGGGGTGGGATGAAAAACTGTTTTTT | CATSRDLGWDEKLFF
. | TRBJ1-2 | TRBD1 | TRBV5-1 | TGCGCCAGCAGCACCCAGACAGGGAACTATGGCTACACCTTC | CASSTQTGNYGYTF
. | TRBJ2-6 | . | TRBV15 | TGTGCCACCAGCAGGGCAAGAGGGGGGTTCGTCTCTGGGGCCAACGTCCTGACTTTC | CATSRARGGFVSGANVLTF
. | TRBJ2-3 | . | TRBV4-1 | TGCGCCAGCAGCCAAGATAACCCCACCCCAGTTCGGAGGGGCACAGATACGCAGTATTTT | CASSQDNPTPVRRGTDTQYF
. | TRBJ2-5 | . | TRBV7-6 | TGTGCCAGCAGCGAGGACAGTTGGGAGACCCAGTACTTC | CASSEDSWETQYF
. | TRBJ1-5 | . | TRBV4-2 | TGTGCCAGCAGCCATAGCAATCAGCCCCAGCATTTT | CASSHSNQPQHF
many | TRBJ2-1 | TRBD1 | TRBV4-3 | TGCGCCAGCAGCCAAGATCCAGGACAGGGGTGGTTTGAGCAGTTCTTC | CASSQDPGQGWFEQFF
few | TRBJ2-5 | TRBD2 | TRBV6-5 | TGTGCCAGCAGTTACCGGGGGGACTGGGGGCAAGAGACCCAGTACTTC | CASSYRGDWGQETQYF
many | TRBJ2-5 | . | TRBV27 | TGTGCCAGCAGTTTAATCGGGACCACAAGCGGAGAGACCCAGTACTTC | CASSLIGTTSGETQYF
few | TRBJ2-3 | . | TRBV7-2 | TGTGCCAGCAGCCCGACTAGGAGCATAGATACGCAGTATTTT | CASSPTRSIDTQYF
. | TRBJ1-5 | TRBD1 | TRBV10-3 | TGTGCCATCAGCCCGACAGGGGGTAACAATCAGCCCCAGCATTTT | CAISPTGGNNQPQHF
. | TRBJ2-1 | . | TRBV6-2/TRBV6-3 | TGTGCCAGCAGTTATCTGGTTAGGCCAAGTCGAAATGAGCAGTTCTTC | CASSYLVRPSRNEQFF
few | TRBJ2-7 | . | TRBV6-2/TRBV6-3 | TGTGCCAGCAGTGACTACACAGGGGGGGTAGACGAGCAGTACTTC | CASSDYTGGVDEQYF
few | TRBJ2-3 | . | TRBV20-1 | TGCAGTGCTAGAGATCCAATCCAACTCCCTACGCAGTATTTT | CSARDPIQLPTQYF
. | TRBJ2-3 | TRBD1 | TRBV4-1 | TGCGCCAGCAGCCAGACTGCCGACAGGGCTTACACAGATACGCAGTATTTT | CASSQTADRAYTDTQYF
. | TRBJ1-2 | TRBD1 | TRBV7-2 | TGTGCCAGCAGCTTATGGTCTCGAACACAGGGGAGCTACACCTTC | CASSLWSRTQGSYTF
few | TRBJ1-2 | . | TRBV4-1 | TGCGCCAGCAGCGGTCGCCTTCTTGGGGGGGGCGGCTACACCTTC | CASSGRLLGGGGYTF
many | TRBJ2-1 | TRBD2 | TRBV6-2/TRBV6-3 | TGTGCCAGCAGTTCGCTACTAGCGGGGGGCAACAATGAGCAGTTCTTC | CASSSLLAGGNNEQFF
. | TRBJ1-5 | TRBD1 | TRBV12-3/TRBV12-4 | TGTGCCAGCAGTTTGCGACAGGGGAAAGGGCCCCAGCATTTT | CASSLRQGKGPQHF
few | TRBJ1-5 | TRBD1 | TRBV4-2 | TGTGCCAGCAGCCAAGGGGACAGGCTGAATCAGCCCCAGCATTTT | CASSQGDRLNQPQHF
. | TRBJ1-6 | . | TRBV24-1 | TGTGCCACCAGTGGTGGAGGCGGTTCACCCCTCCACTTT | CATSGGGGSPLHF
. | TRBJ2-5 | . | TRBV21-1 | TGTGCCAGTCCCCGAAGGGGGGCCCGCAAAGAGACCCAGTACTTC | CASPRRGARKETQYF
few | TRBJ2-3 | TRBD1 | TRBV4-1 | TGCGCCAGCAGCCAAGGTTGGGACAGGCGGCAAGATACGCAGTATTTT | CASSQGWDRRQDTQYF
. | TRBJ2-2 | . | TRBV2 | TGTGCCAGCAGTGTTCTCTATTCCGGGGAAAACGGGGAGCTGTTTTTT | CASSVLYSGENGELFF
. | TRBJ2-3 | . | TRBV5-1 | TGCGCCAGCAGCCCTCGCGGTGAGACAGATACGCAGTATTTT | CASSPRGETDTQYF
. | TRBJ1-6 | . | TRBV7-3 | TGTGCCAGCAGCTTAAATCTCTCTGGGTCACCCCTCCACTTT | CASSLNLSGSPLHF
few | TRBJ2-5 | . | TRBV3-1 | TGTGCCAGCAGCCAAGAGGTGACCCAGTACTTC | CASSQEVTQYF
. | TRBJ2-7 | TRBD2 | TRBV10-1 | TGCGCCAGCAGTGAGTCTCTTGGAGGGAGGGACGAGCAGTACTTC | CASSESLGGRDEQYF
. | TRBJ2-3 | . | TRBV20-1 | TGCAGTGCTAGCGACAACCAGTACACAGATACGCAGTATTTT | CSASDNQYTDTQYF
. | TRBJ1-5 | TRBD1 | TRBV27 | TGTGCCAGCGGGCGGCAGGGGGCGAACTTAAATCAGCCCCAGCATTTT | CASGRQGANLNQPQHF
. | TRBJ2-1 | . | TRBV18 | TGTGCCAGCTCACCACGGGGGTTCAATGAGCAGTTCTTC | CASSPRGFNEQFF
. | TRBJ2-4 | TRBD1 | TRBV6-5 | TGTGCCAGCAGTTACTCGATAACGGGACAGGGAAGCAACATTCAGTACTTC | CASSYSITGQGSNIQYF
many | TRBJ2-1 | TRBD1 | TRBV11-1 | TGTGCCAGCAGCTTGACGGGACAGGGTTACAATGAGCAGTTCTTC | CASSLTGQGYNEQFF
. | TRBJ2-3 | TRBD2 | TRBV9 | TGTGCCAGCAGCCTAGGGACTAGCGGGGCGACAGATACGCAGTATTTT | CASSLGTSGATDTQYF
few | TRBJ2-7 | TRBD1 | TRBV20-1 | TGCAGTGCTAGAGCTCCGGGACAGGGTTCCTACGAGCAGTACTTC | CSARAPGQGSYEQYF
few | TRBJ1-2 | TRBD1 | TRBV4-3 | TGCGCCAGCAGCCGAAGGTCGGGACAGGGGGCGCTTGGCTACACCTTC | CASSRRSGQGALGYTF
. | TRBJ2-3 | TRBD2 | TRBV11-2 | TGTGCCAGCAGTCCTAGCGGGGTCACAGATACGCAGTATTTT | CASSPSGVTDTQYF
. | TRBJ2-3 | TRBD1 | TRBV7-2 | TGTGCCAGCAGCTTCACCCTGACCGGGACAGGGGGGACAGATACGCAGTATTTT | CASSFTLTGTGGTDTQYF
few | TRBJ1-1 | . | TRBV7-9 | TGTGCCAGCAGCTCGTTCTCCATGGAGAACACTGAAGCTTTCTTT | CASSSFSMENTEAFF
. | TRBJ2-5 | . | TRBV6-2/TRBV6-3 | TGTGCCAGCAGTAGCGGACGGGCGGAGACCCAGTACTTC | CASSSGRAETQYF
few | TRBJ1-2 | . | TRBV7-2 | TGTGCCAGCAGCTTAGATGGGGGAGGTGACTATGGCTACACCTTC | CASSLDGGGDYGYTF